This T cell receptor (beta chain) appears in the sequencing data of a study of human T cells and chemical hapten exposure (dated by TCRdb to 2020 to 2023). General notes on the study: For sensitization, 2% DPC in acetone was applied to a 2 cm by 2 cm area of upper inner arm skin. In alopecia patients, the study followed how the peripheral blood TCR repertoire changed in vivo over primary and secondary sensitization to diphenylcyclopropenone (DPC), a hapten. Libraries were combined into a pool for sequencing, and differences in TCR yield between samples came mainly from small differences in library volumes within the pool. Patch testing was done on the upper back using Finn chambers containing 0.01% DPC, and results were scored after 6 days according to International Contact Dermatitis Research Group standards. Approximately 28 alopecia patients provided blood for TCR sequencing at one to four time points (pre-sensitization, 2, 6 and 24 weeks). Alopecia areata with under or over 50% scalp involvement, alopecia totalis and alopecia universalis were represented in the patient cohort, which was mostly female. Throughout the study period of about 25 weeks, patients also received therapeutic DPC doses to the scalp every week. Blood samples were taken from patients before sensitization (week 0) and at 2, 6 and about 24 weeks after DPC sensitization. Summary of the overall study and its limitations: The number of TCRs above 1 in 1000 frequency did not change with DPC sensitization; there was no evidence of global repertoire structure alterations. Alopecia, a presumed autoimmune disease, was present in all patients, so the immune response of the patients might differ from that of healthy individuals. A positive correlation was found between the number of PT1 expanded TCRs and patch test score, with significance reached at thresholds 8, 16 and 32 but not 4. Expanded TCRs formed significantly more large CDR3 similarity clusters than pre-sensitization or healthy control sets, consistent with antigen-driven responses. Repeated subsampling changed both the strength of the expansion versus patch-test correlation and the threshold at which that correlation became significant.

Comment on this clonotype: The antigen it recognizes is unknown. No per-base quality is available; no much larger clone lies one base away.

Receptor amplification or capture employed RACE. Sequencing relied on a NextSeq 500. During library preparation, unique molecular identifiers were attached to individual cDNA molecules so that TCRs could be counted in a quantitative, reproducible way. Each blood RNA sample was used to sequence both TCR alpha and TCR beta chains. The original methods were these. Samples had a median of about 96,000 TCRs, with a range from 23,224 to 690,600. The Decombinator software suite was used to annotate the V, J and CDR3 of the TCR reads. For PS versus PT1 abundance plots, all samples were subsampled to the same number of TCRs (28,000). TCRs were defined as expanded if absent before sensitization and observed at least eight times at the 2-week time point. The raw public reads went through TCRdb reprocessing: fastp at Q25, MiXCR clone calling, in-frame beta chains kept. Duplicate CDR3 protein sequences are folded into a single record with the most common DNA and genes. TCRdb, not the original authors, processed these V and J calls. In all, the sample holds about 59,000 distinct CDR3 sequences, and 11% of those were seen once. Approximately 4% of the sample lies in the top ten.

The label giving this sample's time point can be read as: pre-sensitization, week 0. Sample treatment or condition, as interpreted from the label and publication: therapeutic diphenylcyclopropenone sensitization with weekly scalp DPC. At each patch-test visit, blood was drawn before the patch test was applied. To be eligible, patients had to be aged 18 to 70, diagnosed with alopecia and judged suitable for DPC therapy, while pregnant patients were excluded. Total RNA was extracted from unfractionated whole blood collected in Tempus Blood RNA tubes. Inclusive of the bounding cysteine and phenylalanine, the CDR3 is 15 residues long. Only the CDR3 portion is preserved as DNA: 45 bases, with reading frame beginning at the first base.

This clonotype was obtained from a middle-aged woman with alopecia areata. Some clones in this sample may be carry-over from other donors' samples. The sequence joins TRBV21-1 to TRBJ2-3. TRBV21-1 is a documented pseudogene. The material was whole blood, obtained in connection with sensitization to the hapten diphenylcyclopropenone (DPC). The sequenced DNA: TGTGCCAGCAGAAAAGGGAAGACTAGCACAGATACGCAGTATTTT. Its coded protein is CASRKGKTSTDTQYF.